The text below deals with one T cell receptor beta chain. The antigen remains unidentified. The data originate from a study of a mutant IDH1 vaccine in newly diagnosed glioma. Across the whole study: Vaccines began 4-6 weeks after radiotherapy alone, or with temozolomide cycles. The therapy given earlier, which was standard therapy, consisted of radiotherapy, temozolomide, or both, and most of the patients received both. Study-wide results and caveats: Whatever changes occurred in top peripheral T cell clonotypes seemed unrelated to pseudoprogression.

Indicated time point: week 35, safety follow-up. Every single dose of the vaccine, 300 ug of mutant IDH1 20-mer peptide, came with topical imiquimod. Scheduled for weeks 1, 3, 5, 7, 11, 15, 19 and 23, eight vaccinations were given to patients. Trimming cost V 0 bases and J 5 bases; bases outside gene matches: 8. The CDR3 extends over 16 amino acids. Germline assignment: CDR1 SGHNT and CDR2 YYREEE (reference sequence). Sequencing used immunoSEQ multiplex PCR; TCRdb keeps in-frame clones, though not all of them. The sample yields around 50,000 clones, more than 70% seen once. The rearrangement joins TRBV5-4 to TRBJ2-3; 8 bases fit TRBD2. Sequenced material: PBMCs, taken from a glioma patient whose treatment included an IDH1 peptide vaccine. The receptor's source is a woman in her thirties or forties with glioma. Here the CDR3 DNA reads TGTGCCAGCAGCTTGGCAGCGGGAGAAGGTATAGATACGCAGTATTTT. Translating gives CASSLAAGEGIDTQYF.